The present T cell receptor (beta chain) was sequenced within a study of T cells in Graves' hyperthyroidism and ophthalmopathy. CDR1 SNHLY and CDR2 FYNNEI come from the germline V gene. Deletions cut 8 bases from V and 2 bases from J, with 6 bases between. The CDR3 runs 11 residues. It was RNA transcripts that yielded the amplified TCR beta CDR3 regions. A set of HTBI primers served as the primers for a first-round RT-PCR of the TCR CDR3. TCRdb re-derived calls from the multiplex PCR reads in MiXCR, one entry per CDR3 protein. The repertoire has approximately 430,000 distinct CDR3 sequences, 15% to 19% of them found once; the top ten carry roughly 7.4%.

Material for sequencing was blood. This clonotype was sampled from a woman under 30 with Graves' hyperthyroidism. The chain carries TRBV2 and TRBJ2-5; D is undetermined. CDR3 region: CASARQETQYF. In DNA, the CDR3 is TGTGCCAGCGCCCGGCAAGAGACCCAGTACTTC.